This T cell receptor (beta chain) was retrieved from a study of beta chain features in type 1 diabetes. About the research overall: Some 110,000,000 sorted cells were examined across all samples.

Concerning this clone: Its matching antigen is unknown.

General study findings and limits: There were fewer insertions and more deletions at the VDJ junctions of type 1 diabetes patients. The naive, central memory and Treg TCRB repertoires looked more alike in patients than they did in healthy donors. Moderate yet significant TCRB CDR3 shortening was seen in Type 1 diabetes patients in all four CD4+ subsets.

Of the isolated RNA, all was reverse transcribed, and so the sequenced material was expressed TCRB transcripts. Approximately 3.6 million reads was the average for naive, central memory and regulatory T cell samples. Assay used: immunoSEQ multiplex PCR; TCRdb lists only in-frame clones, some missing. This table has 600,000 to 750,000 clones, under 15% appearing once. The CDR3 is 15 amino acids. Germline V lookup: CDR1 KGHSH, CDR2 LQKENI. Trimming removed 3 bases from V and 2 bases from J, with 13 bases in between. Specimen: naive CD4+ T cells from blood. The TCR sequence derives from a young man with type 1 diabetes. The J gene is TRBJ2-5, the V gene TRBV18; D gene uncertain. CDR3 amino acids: CASSPRVEEQETQYF. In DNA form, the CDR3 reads TGTGCCAGCTCACCCCGGGTGGAAGAACAAGAGACCCAGTACTTC.